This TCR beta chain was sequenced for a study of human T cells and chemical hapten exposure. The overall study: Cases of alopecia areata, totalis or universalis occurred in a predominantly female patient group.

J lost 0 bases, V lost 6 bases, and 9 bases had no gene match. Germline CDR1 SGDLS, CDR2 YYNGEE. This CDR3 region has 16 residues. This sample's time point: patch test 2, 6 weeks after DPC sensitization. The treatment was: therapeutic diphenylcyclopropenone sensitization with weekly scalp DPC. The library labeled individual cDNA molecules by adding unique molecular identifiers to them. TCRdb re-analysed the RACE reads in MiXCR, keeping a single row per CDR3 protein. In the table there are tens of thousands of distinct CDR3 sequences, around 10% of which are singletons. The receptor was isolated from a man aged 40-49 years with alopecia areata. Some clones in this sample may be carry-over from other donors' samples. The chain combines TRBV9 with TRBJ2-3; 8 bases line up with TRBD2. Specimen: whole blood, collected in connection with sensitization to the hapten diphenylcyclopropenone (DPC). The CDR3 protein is CASNGRGGASTDTQYF. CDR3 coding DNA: TGTGCCAGCAACGGACGGGGGGGCGCTAGCACAGATACGCAGTATTTT.